This TCR beta chain was sequenced for a study of CD8 T cells in Susac syndrome. A single count supports this clonotype. Random-hexamer reverse transcription was applied to roughly 0.5 to 1 ug RNA. TCRdb recomputed calls from the immunoSEQ multiplex PCR reads with MiXCR, one row per CDR3 protein. The data show tens of thousands of distinct CDR3 sequences, approximately 93% seen once. Trimming took 0 bases from V and 8 from J, leaving 10 bases between them. CDR3 length: 12 residues. Germline V gene sequence: CDR1 GTSNPN, CDR2 SVGIG (reference sequence). This clonotype was sampled from a human donor with Susac syndrome. V and J are TRBV30 and TRBJ1-2; a weak D match, TRBD1 (5 bases). Sequencing was carried out using CD8+ T cells from PBMCs. The CDR3 DNA reads as TGTGCCTGGAGTGTGGACACGGGGGGCTACACCTTC. Translating gives CAWSVDTGGYTF.